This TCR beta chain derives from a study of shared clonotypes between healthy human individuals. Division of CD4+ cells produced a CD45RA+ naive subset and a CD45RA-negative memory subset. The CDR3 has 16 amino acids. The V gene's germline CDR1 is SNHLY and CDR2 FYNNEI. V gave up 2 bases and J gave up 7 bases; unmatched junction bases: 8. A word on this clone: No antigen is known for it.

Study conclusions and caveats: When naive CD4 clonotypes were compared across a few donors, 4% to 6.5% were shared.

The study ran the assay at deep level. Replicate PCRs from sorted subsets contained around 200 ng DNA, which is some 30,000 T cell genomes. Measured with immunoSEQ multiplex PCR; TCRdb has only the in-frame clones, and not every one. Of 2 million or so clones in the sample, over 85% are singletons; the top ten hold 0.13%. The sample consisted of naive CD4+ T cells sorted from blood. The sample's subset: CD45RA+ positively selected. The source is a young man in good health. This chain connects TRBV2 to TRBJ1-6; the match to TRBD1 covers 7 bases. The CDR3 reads CASSELGQWGNSPLHF. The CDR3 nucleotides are TGTGCCAGCAGTGAACTGGGACAGTGGGGGAATTCACCCCTCCACTTT.